A selection of T cell receptor beta chains follows, all from one sample in a study of cytomegalovirus exposure and HLA in healthy donors. Generated by immunoSEQ multiplex PCR, the TCRdb table keeps only in-frame clones and is missing some. This sample has about 190,000 clones, with around four fifths found just once. The sequenced sample was PBMCs. Every receptor here comes from a man in his forties in good health and CMV-seropositive. Both conserved end residues are part of each CDR3. The order of the fields is V gene, clone size, J gene, D gene, CDR3 protein, CDR3 DNA. The D gene is left open where the match is weak. Size tells how often a clone was seen (once, few, many) or the class of an expanded clone, and some rows leave it out.

TRBV4-1,NA,TRBJ1-4,NA,CASSQKVESMQGWEEKLFF,TGCGCCAGCAGCCAAAAGGTGGAAAGTATGCAGGGGTGGGAAGAAAAACTGTTTTTT
TRBV2,NA,TRBJ2-1,TRBD1,CASLGQGAYNEQFF,TGTGCCAGCCTGGGGCAGGGGGCATACAATGAGCAGTTCTTC
TRBV6-1,NA,TRBJ1-3,NA,CASSEWTLNSGNTIYF,TGTGCCAGCAGTGAGTGGACACTGAACTCTGGAAACACCATATATTTT
TRBV2,NA,TRBJ1-1,NA,CATQGVGDTEAFF,TGTGCCACCCAAGGGGTCGGCGACACTGAAGCTTTCTTT
TRBV29-1,NA,TRBJ2-3,TRBD2,CSAPIAGSTSDTQYF,TGCAGCGCCCCCATAGCGGGATCGACGTCAGATACGCAGTATTTT
TRBV19,NA,TRBJ1-2,NA,CASRINNYGYTF,TGTGCCAGTAGAATTAATAACTATGGCTACACCTTC
TRBV29-1,NA,TRBJ1-1,TRBD1,CSVDRQGPEAFF,TGCAGCGTTGACAGACAGGGGCCTGAAGCTTTCTTT
TRBV30,NA,TRBJ2-3,TRBD2,CAWQLAGVWDTQYF,TGTGCCTGGCAACTAGCGGGAGTCTGGGATACGCAGTATTTT
TRBV4-1,NA,TRBJ2-2,NA,CASSQVGGNTGELFF,TGCGCCAGCAGCCAAGTAGGCGGGAACACCGGGGAGCTGTTTTTT
TRBV27,NA,TRBJ1-1,NA,CASSLAQGGYTEAFF,TGTGCCAGCAGTCTAGCCCAGGGAGGGTACACTGAAGCTTTCTTT
TRBV2,NA,TRBJ1-1,TRBD1,CASRDRVVDTEAFF,TGTGCCAGCAGAGACAGGGTAGTCGACACTGAAGCTTTCTTT
TRBV29-1,NA,TRBJ1-2,TRBD1,CSVGGDRASDGYTF,TGCAGCGTTGGAGGGGACAGGGCCTCCGATGGCTACACCTTC
TRBV5-1,NA,TRBJ2-6,NA,CASSFFSGANGLTF,TGCGCCAGCAGCTTCTTCTCTGGGGCCAACGGCCTGACTTTC
TRBV18,NA,TRBJ2-3,TRBD2,CASSQLAGETQYF,TGTGCCAGCTCACAACTAGCGGGAGAGACGCAGTATTTT
TRBV11-2,once,TRBJ2-7,TRBD2,CASRAGFKYEQYF,TGTGCCAGCAGAGCGGGATTTAAGTACGAGCAGTACTTC
TRBV5-1,NA,TRBJ2-3,TRBD2,CASSLSGTSGSTDTQYF,TGCGCCAGCAGCCTATCCGGGACTAGCGGGAGCACAGATACGCAGTATTTT
TRBV7-8,NA,TRBJ1-5,NA,CASSLATGWSQPQHF,TGTGCCAGCAGCTTGGCTACAGGGTGGAGTCAGCCCCAGCATTTT
TRBV11-2,once,TRBJ1-2,NA,CASSQLAEANYGYTF,TGTGCCAGCAGCCAACTGGCAGAGGCTAACTATGGCTACACCTTC
TRBV5-5,few,TRBJ1-2,NA,CASSFGQGLYYGYTF,TGTGCCAGCAGCTTCGGGCAGGGACTTTACTATGGCTACACCTTC
TRBV11-1,NA,TRBJ2-4,NA,CASSSAGQLGNIQYF,TGTGCCAGCAGCTCCGCAGGACAGTTGGGGAACATTCAGTACTTC
TRBV7-2,NA,TRBJ1-4,NA,CASSLNGVRGNEKLFF,TGTGCCAGCAGCCTTAACGGTGTGAGAGGAAATGAAAAACTGTTTTTT
TRBV6-5,NA,TRBJ2-7,NA,CASSYVWGSKAYEQYF,TGTGCCAGCAGTTACGTTTGGGGCAGCAAAGCCTACGAGCAGTACTTC
TRBV7-9,NA,TRBJ1-1,TRBD1,CSSSLPWDRTRPFEAFF,TGTTCCAGCAGCTTACCCTGGGACAGGACGCGACCCTTTGAAGCTTTCTTT
TRBV5-6,NA,TRBJ1-2,TRBD1,CASSLVGTANYGYTF,TGTGCCAGCAGCTTGGTTGGGACAGCTAACTATGGCTACACCTTC
TRBV19,NA,TRBJ1-4,TRBD1,CASSTDRGSTNEKLFF,TGTGCCAGTAGTACCGACAGGGGATCAACTAATGAAAAACTGTTTTTT
TRBV27,NA,TRBJ2-1,NA,CASSLSGGYNEQFF,TGTGCCAGCAGTTTATCTGGCGGCTACAATGAGCAGTTCTTC
TRBV29-1,NA,TRBJ1-1,NA,CSVGSGANTEAFF,TGCAGCGTTGGATCTGGGGCGAACACTGAAGCTTTCTTT
TRBV28,NA,TRBJ1-1,NA,CASSPTDSWNTEAFF,TGTGCCAGCAGTCCCACTGACAGCTGGAACACTGAAGCTTTCTTT
TRBV7-9,NA,TRBJ2-7,TRBD2,CASSLGLAGVHEQYF,TGTGCCAGCAGCTTAGGCCTAGCGGGAGTCCACGAGCAGTACTTC
TRBV11-2,NA,TRBJ1-4,NA,CASSIPAGGKLFF,TGTGCCAGCAGCATTCCTGCTGGAGGAAAACTGTTTTTT
TRBV2,NA,TRBJ1-5,NA,CASSEGQQPQHF,TGTGCCAGCAGTGAAGGGCAGCAGCCCCAGCATTTT
TRBV9,NA,TRBJ1-3,NA,CASSGDGGAGGNTIYF,TGTGCCAGCAGCGGGGACGGTGGGGCGGGAGGAAACACCATATATTTT
TRBV29-1,NA,TRBJ2-7,TRBD2,CSVEGGDLRSSYEQYF,TGCAGCGTTGAGGGGGGGGACCTTCGGAGCTCCTACGAGCAGTACTTC
TRBV28,NA,TRBJ1-4,NA,CASSSVGSGEKLFF,TGTGCCAGCAGTTCAGTAGGGAGCGGGGAAAAACTGTTTTTT
TRBV12-5,NA,TRBJ2-7,NA,CASGLAGAAYEQYF,TGTGCTAGTGGTTTGGCGGGAGCGGCCTACGAGCAGTACTTC
TRBV30,NA,TRBJ2-1,NA,CAWKVAGHNEQFF,TGTGCCTGGAAGGTCGCGGGACACAATGAGCAGTTCTTC
TRBV9,few,TRBJ2-7,TRBD1,CASSVAGQGPYEQYF,TGTGCCAGCAGCGTAGCGGGACAGGGGCCCTACGAGCAGTACTTC